These 11 T cell receptor beta chains originate from one sample sequenced in a study of beta chain features in type 1 diabetes. Study results and limitations: When Type 1 diabetes patients were examined, their TCRB CDR3s proved moderately but significantly shorter in all four CD4+ subsets.

Sequencing targeted expressed TCRB transcripts, as all isolated RNA had been reverse transcribed. TCRdb's table, derived via immunoSEQ multiplex PCR, lists solely in-frame clones and lacks some. Of approximately 280,000 clones listed, about 15% are singletons. Which antigens these TCRs recognize remains unknown. Sequencing was performed on naive CD4+ T cells from blood. The receptors stem from a man between 18 and 29 years old with type 1 diabetes.

This clone was found a few times. V and J are TRBV4-2 and TRBJ2-1, with 10 nucleotides matching TRBD2. The CDR3 spans 16 residues. Germline trimming cut 2 bases from V and 6 bases from J; bases unmatched to any gene: 7. Germline V CDR1 and CDR2: LGHNA, YNFKEQ. The chain's CDR3 is CASSQIPSGSRNEQFF. In nucleotides, the CDR3 is TGTGCCAGCAGCCAAATACCTAGCGGGAGCCGCAATGAGCAGTTCTTC.

V is TRBV5-1 and J is TRBJ2-1; tentative D call: TRBD1 (5 bases). CDR3 size: 14 residues. Germline CDR1 is SGHRS and CDR2 is YFSETQ. V lost 7 bases to trimming and J lost 0 bases, with 11 bases between them. CDR3: CASSQGSSYNEQFF. In DNA form, the CDR3 reads TGCGCCAGCTCCCAGGGAAGCTCCTACAATGAGCAGTTCTTC.

The V call is TRBV28, the J call TRBJ2-6, with D unresolved. Germline values: CDR1 MDHEN, CDR2 SYDVKM. There are 19 residues in the CDR3. Between the trimmed V and J ends, which lost 5 bases and 0 bases, there was a span of 20 bases. CDR3 loop: CASSPRLLVVSSGANVLTF. Written as DNA, the CDR3 is TGTGCCAGCAGTCCCCGCCTCTTGGTAGTGAGCTCTGGGGCCAACGTCCTGACTTTC.

This clone turned up a few times. This chain links TRBV29-1 with TRBJ1-5; D may be TRBD1 (5 bases). This CDR3 is 15 amino acids long. The germline V gene encodes CDR1 SQVTM and CDR2 ANQGSEA. V gave up 2 bases and J gave up 0 bases, with 11 bases separating them. The chain's CDR3 is CSVELGEDSNQPQHF. Written as DNA, the CDR3 is TGCAGCGTTGAACTAGGGGAGGATAGCAATCAGCCCCAGCATTTT. Full variable domain (outside the CDR3, taken from reference TRBV29-1 and TRBJ1-5): SAVISQKPSRDICQRGTSLTIQCQVDSQVTMMFWYRQQPGQSLTLIATANQGSEATYESGFVIDKFPISRPNLTFSTLTVSNMSPEDSSIYLCSVELGEDSNQPQHFGDGTRLSIL.

The table lists this clone with a few counts. CDR3 residues: CASRSRGIETQYF. The CDR3 DNA is TGTGCCAGCAGATCGCGGGGAATAGAGACCCAGTACTTC. The V and J genes are TRBV6-1 and TRBJ2-5; D may be TRBD2 (6 bases). The CDR3 runs to 13 residues. CDR1 is MNHNS, CDR2 SASEGT, per germline. Trimming removed 6 bases at V and 4 bases at J, with 12 bases between.

The gene calls are TRBV11-3 and TRBJ2-3, with D unresolved. V shed 5 bases and J shed 5 bases, with 8 bases lying between them. The CDR3 has 12 residues. Germline CDR1 reads SGHNT; CDR2 reads YENEEA. CDR3 amino acids: CASSQALDTQYF. The CDR3 DNA follows: TGTGCCAGCAGCCAGGCGCTAGATACGCAGTATTTT.

This clone was detected only a few times. The chain has TRBV11-2 and TRBJ2-1, with 12 bases aligning to TRBD2. Germline V gene data show CDR1 as SGHAT and CDR2 as FQNNGV. The CDR3 has 15 amino acids. With V trimmed by 5 bases and J by 7 bases, 6 bases remained unmatched. The CDR3 nucleotides are TGTGCCAGCAGCCCTAGCGGGGGGGATGGGAATGAGCAGTTCTTC. Protein product: CASSPSGGDGNEQFF.

CDR3 protein: CASSPRLAGDNEQFF. In DNA form, the CDR3 reads TGTGCCAGCAGCCCCAGACTAGCGGGAGACAATGAGCAGTTCTTC. The chain is built from TRBV7-7 and TRBJ2-1, with 12 bases fitting TRBD2. V shed 5 bases, J shed 5 bases, and the junction held 4 bases outside the gene matches. CDR3 length equals 15 residues. Germline-derived CDR1 and CDR2 are SSHAT and FNYEAQ (reference sequence).

The V and J genes are TRBV30 and TRBJ2-1; 9 bases agree with TRBD2. Germline values: CDR1 GTSNPN, CDR2 SVGIG (reference sequence). CDR3 length equals 15 residues. V shed 2 bases, J shed 5 bases, and the junction held 7 bases outside the gene matches. CDR3 in amino acids: CAWSTSGRPDNEQFF. CDR3 sequence (DNA): TGTGCCTGGAGTACCAGCGGGAGGCCCGACAATGAGCAGTTCTTC.

The chain employs TRBV2 and TRBJ1-5, with 9 bases that match TRBD1. Germline CDR1 SNHLY, CDR2 FYNNEI. Trimming took 6 bases from V and 7 from J; bases not matched to a gene: 7. CDR3 size: 14 residues. The CDR3 is CASRDTGGVQPQHF. The CDR3 bases are TGTGCCAGCAGAGACACAGGGGGCGTGCAGCCCCAGCATTTT.

This clone was counted only a few times. The rearrangement links TRBV2 to TRBJ2-7, with a weak D call TRBD2 (5 bases). The CDR3 extends over 15 amino acids. The V end lost 4 bases, the J end lost 0 bases, and 13 bases lay between the germline ends. Germline CDR1 is SNHLY and CDR2 is FYNNEI. The chain's CDR3 is CASSGERGSSYEQYF. CDR3 nucleotide sequence: TGTGCCAGCAGTGGGGAGCGAGGGAGCTCCTACGAGCAGTACTTC.